A selection of T cell receptor beta chains follows, all from one sample in a study of blood T cell repertoires in COVID-19. The table came from immunoSEQ multiplex PCR; TCRdb's copy has only in-frame clones and leaves some out. The data hold about 140,000 clones, with approximately 85% observed a single time. What was sequenced was peripheral blood. These receptors were obtained from a man aged 50 or older with acute or convalescent COVID-19. The CDR3 runs from the conserved cysteine through the conserved F or W. The D gene is left open where the match is weak. Not all rows give a size; the values are once, few, many and, for expanded clones, a class.

>-|TRBV5-6|TRBJ2-1|TRBD2
TGTGCCAGCACACGATTAGCGGGGGGGCCTTTTAGTGAGCAGTTCTTC
CASTRLAGGPFSEQFF
>-|TRBV19|TRBJ1-2|TRBD1
TGTGCCATCCAGTCGGACAGGGGGAAGCTAGGCGGCTACACCTTC
CAIQSDRGKLGGYTF
>-|TRBV28|TRBJ1-5|-
TGTGCCAGCAGTTTCCCCCATGACAGATACAATCAGCCCCAGCATTTT
CASSFPHDRYNQPQHF
>once|TRBV29-1|TRBJ2-5|TRBD2
TGCAGCGTTGAAGAACAGGGTAGCGGGGGACAAGAGACCCAGTACTTC
CSVEEQGSGGQETQYF
>-|TRBV6-2/TRBV6-3|TRBJ2-1|-
TGTGCCAGCAGTTACGTTCGGGGATTCTCCTACAATGAGCAGTTCTTC
CASSYVRGFSYNEQFF
>-|TRBV11-1|TRBJ1-2|-
TGTGCCAGCAGCTTCGGTGGGCCCTCTGGAGGCTACACCTTC
CASSFGGPSGGYTF
>-|TRBV12-3/TRBV12-4|TRBJ1-6|-
TGTGCCAGCAGTTTGAAAGGGGATTCACCCCTCCACTTT
CASSLKGDSPLHF
>-|TRBV19|TRBJ2-5|-
TGTGCCAGTAGTGTCTTCCGGGACTACCAAGAGACCCAGTACTTC
CASSVFRDYQETQYF
>-|TRBV6-5|TRBJ2-2|TRBD2
TGTGCCACCACGCTAGCGGGGTACACCGGGGAGCTGTTTTTT
CATTLAGYTGELFF
>-|TRBV19|TRBJ1-2|-
TGTGCCAGTAGGGACATGGGGCAGAGCGGCTACACCTTC
CASRDMGQSGYTF
>-|TRBV19|TRBJ1-2|TRBD1
TGTGCCAGTAGTCCGCGGACAGGGCCTTTCTATGGCTACACCTTC
CASSPRTGPFYGYTF
>-|TRBV10-3|TRBJ1-3|-
TGTGCCATCACGAGGGGATCACAGGGCTCTGGAAACACCATATATTTT
CAITRGSQGSGNTIYF
>once|TRBV10-2|TRBJ2-2|-
TGCGCCAGCAGTGAGAGGGGCGGACCCACCGGGGAGCTGTTTTTT
CASSERGGPTGELFF
>-|TRBV18|TRBJ2-6|-
TGTGCCAGCTCACCAGAACCTCAGGGTGTCGTAGGGGCCAACGTCCTGACTTTC
CASSPEPQGVVGANVLTF
>-|TRBV4-2|TRBJ2-7|TRBD2
TGTGCCAGCAGCCAAGAATCGCTAGCGGGAGGCAACTACGAGCAGTACTTC
CASSQESLAGGNYEQYF
>-|TRBV27|TRBJ2-1|-
TGTGCCAGCAGTCCTCTTTGGGCGGGCAATGAGCAGTTCTTC
CASSPLWAGNEQFF
>few|TRBV25-1|TRBJ1-1|-
TGTGCCAGCAGTGATGGTCCACAGAACACTGAAGCTTTCTTT
CASSDGPQNTEAFF
>-|TRBV2|TRBJ1-5|TRBD1
TGTGCCAGCAGTGGGGCAGGGACAGGCAATCAGCCCCAGCATTTT
CASSGAGTGNQPQHF
>-|TRBV12-5|TRBJ2-5|-
TGTGCTAGTGCCCGGGTAGGCCAAGAGACCCAGTACTTC
CASARVGQETQYF
>-|TRBV10-2|TRBJ2-3|TRBD2
TGCGCCAGCAGCCCGACTAGCGGGAGGGCAGATACGCAGTATTTT
CASSPTSGRADTQYF
>-|TRBV30|TRBJ1-1|-
TGTGCCTGGAGCCCGACACGTACTGAAGCTTTCTTT
CAWSPTRTEAFF
>-|TRBV12-5|TRBJ1-4|-
TGTGCTAGTAAGGACAGCAATAATGAAAAACTGTTTTTT
CASKDSNNEKLFF
>-|TRBV24-1|TRBJ1-4|TRBD1
TGTGCCACCAGTGATTCGGGGACAGGGGGCCCAAAACTGTTTTTT
CATSDSGTGGPKLFF
>few|TRBV6-6|TRBJ1-5|-
TGTGCCAGCGTTCGGGAAAGGATACAGCCCCAGCATTTT
CASVRERIQPQHF
>-|TRBV6-1|TRBJ1-1|-
TGTGCCAGCGGTACAGGGTGGCACACTGAAGCTTTCTTT
CASGTGWHTEAFF
>-|TRBV7-9|TRBJ2-6|-
TGTGCCAGCAGCGGCACGTTCTCTGGGGCCAACGTCCTGACTTTC
CASSGTFSGANVLTF
>-|TRBV19|TRBJ1-2|-
TGTGCCAGCCGGACAGCAAGCTCTAACTATGGCTACACCTTC
CASRTASSNYGYTF
>-|TRBV10-3|TRBJ1-1|TRBD1
TGTGCCATCAGTGATCCAGGGGGGACTGAAGCTTTCTTT
CAISDPGGTEAFF